This T cell receptor (beta chain) came from a study of blood T cell repertoires in COVID-19. Seattle-derived patients entered the study during active infection and were followed longitudinally. From germline, CDR1 is MNHEY and CDR2 SMNVEV (reference sequence). Trimming removed 3 bases from V and 2 bases from J; junction bases left unmatched: 4. The CDR3 loop spans 15 amino acids. In the study's own analysis: Amplifying reference gene primers gave estimates of nucleated cell counts. TCRdb's table, derived via immunoSEQ multiplex PCR, lists solely in-frame clones and lacks some. Clone size and V and J calls were adopted from that table, with D and trimming inferred from the DNA. The sample has around 47,000 clones; 81% are singletons.

The sequence was obtained from a woman older than 75 with COVID-19, enrolled during active disease. The sample taken for sequencing was peripheral blood. V is TRBV27 and J is TRBJ1-5; 7 bases agree with TRBD1. The CDR3: CASSFTGQGNQPQHF. CDR3 DNA sequence: TGTGCCAGCAGTTTTACCGGACAGGGCAATCAGCCCCAGCATTTT.